These 5 T cell receptor beta chains were sequenced from one sample in a study of early T cells in non-severe SARS-CoV-2 infection. TCRdb passed the 5' RACE reads through MiXCR, listing each CDR3 protein once. The sample consists of about 52,000 distinct CDR3 sequences, 7% to 9% of them appearing once. Sequenced: whole blood. Receptor source: an adult who was a healthcare worker with PCR-confirmed SARS-CoV-2 infection or an uninfected control (not recorded which).

This clonotype was seen at least ten times. The chain employs TRBV20-1 and TRBJ2-1; 7 bases align to TRBD2. The CDR3 sequence is 16 residues long. Trimming cost V 0 bases and J 7 bases; bases outside gene matches: 12. The germline V gene has CDR1 DFQATT and CDR2 SNEGSKA (reference sequence). The chain's CDR3 is CSARDRDSGSLNEQFF. CDR3 sequence (DNA): TGCAGTGCTAGAGATAGGGATAGCGGGTCTTTGAATGAGCAGTTCTTC.

V usage is TRBV7-2 and J usage is TRBJ1-1; TRBD1 matches 7 bases. The length of the CDR3 is 14 residues. Germline V gene lookup returns CDR1 SGHTA and CDR2 FQGNSA. V was clipped by 6 bases and J by 2 bases; unmatched bases: 6. The CDR3 protein is CASSRDRSNTEAFF. In nucleotides, the CDR3 is TGTGCCAGCAGTCGGGACAGAAGCAACACTGAAGCTTTCTTT.

This clonotype has a count of ten or more. The chain has TRBV6-2 or TRBV6-3 and TRBJ1-5; tentative D call: TRBD1 (5 bases). With 4 bases removed from V and 3 bases from J, the gap between germline ends came to 10 bases. The CDR3 runs 14 residues. Germline V CDR1 and CDR2: MNHEY, SVGEGT. DNA for the CDR3: TGTGCCAGCAGTTCGCGACAGAACAATCAGCCCCAGCATTTT. This translates into CASSSRQNNQPQHF.

There are many counts of this clonotype. The V gene is TRBV20-1, the J gene TRBJ1-6; D may be TRBD1 (6 bases). The V and J ends lost 6 bases and 9 bases respectively, with 15 bases between them. The germline V gene encodes CDR1 DFQATT and CDR2 SNEGSKA (reference sequence). The CDR3 is made up of 13 amino acids. CDR3 amino acids: CSAKEKGGSPLHF. For the CDR3, the DNA is TGCAGTGCCAAGGAGAAGGGGGGTTCACCCCTCCACTTT.

The table lists this clonotype with a few counts. The V gene is TRBV2, the J gene TRBJ2-7; TRBD1 matches at 7 bases. The CDR3 extends over 14 amino acids. The ends lost 6 bases at V and 0 bases at J; junction bases unmatched: 5. Germline lookup yields CDR1 SNHLY and CDR2 FYNNEI. CDR3 nucleotide sequence: TGTGCCAGCAGGAGACAGGGAAGCTCCTACGAGCAGTACTTC. Protein: CASRRQGSSYEQYF.